The 29 T cell receptor beta chains in this list originate from one sample, sequenced in a study of T cells in narcolepsy (dated by TCRdb to 2016 to 2019). Libraries were made using the immunoSEQ multiplex PCR assay. What TCRdb holds here is the immuneACCESS table cut down to in-frame rearrangements. Part of the clones is not present; checked against another copy, under half of the missing clones reflect an unresolved V gene, and the others are unexplained. The sample table contains some 34,000 clones; only one count was recorded for roughly four fifths of them. 2.3% of the sample rests with the top ten. What was sequenced was memory (CD45RA-) CD4+ T cells from blood. In the paper's terms, the cell subset or site label means: memory T cells sorted ex vivo from peripheral blood. The receptors here all came from a human donor in good health.

CDR3 protein: CACTVRGVPNYGYTF. The CDR3 region has the DNA TGTGCCTGTACGGTCAGGGGGGTGCCCAACTATGGCTACACCTTC. The chain joins TRBV30 to TRBJ1-2; the match to TRBD1 covers 7 bases. The CDR3 loop spans 15 amino acids. With V trimmed by 6 bases and J by 2 bases, 12 bases remained unmatched. Germline V CDR1 and CDR2: GTSNPN, SVGIG (reference sequence).

V gene TRBV19 combines with J gene TRBJ2-7; a weak D match, TRBD2 (5 bases). With 4 bases removed from V and 7 bases from J, the gap between germline ends came to 17 bases. This CDR3 region has 14 residues. Germline V gene data show CDR1 as LNHDA and CDR2 as SQIVND (reference sequence). The CDR3: CASSNIRATREQYF. CDR3 DNA sequence: TGTGCCAGTAGTAATATTCGTGCTACTAGGGAGCAGTACTTC.

The V call is TRBV25-1, the J call TRBJ1-6, with unresolved D. This CDR3 contains 16 residues. Germline lookup yields CDR1 MGHDK and CDR2 SYGVNS. Trimming cost V 2 bases and J 7 bases, with 15 bases left between them. CDR3 bases: TGTGCCAGCAGTGAACCCGCCCGAGGACCGAATTCACCCCTCCACTTT. Its translation: CASSEPARGPNSPLHF.

V and J are TRBV7-2 and TRBJ2-3; D gene ambiguous. With 1 base removed from V and 5 bases from J, the gap between germline ends came to 10 bases. The CDR3 loop spans 14 amino acids. Germline CDR1 reads SGHTA; CDR2 reads FQGNSA. CDR3 sequence (DNA): TGTGCCAGCAGCTTAGACTCCCCCGGAGATACGCAGTATTTT. This encodes CASSLDSPGDTQYF.

The V gene is TRBV7-9, the J gene TRBJ1-6; TRBD1 matches at 8 bases. Germline V lookup: CDR1 SEHNR, CDR2 FQNEAQ (reference sequence). J was trimmed by 6 bases and V by 8 bases; bases with no gene match: 9. The CDR3 is 15 residues long. The CDR3 DNA sequence: TGTGCCAGCCATCGGCAGGGGGCGAGTAATTCACCCCTCCACTTT. Translation: CASHRQGASNSPLHF.

The chain has TRBV10-3 and TRBJ1-2; 7 nucleotides match TRBD1. CDR3 length: 13 residues. J gave up 4 bases and V 6 bases, and 5 bases lay outside the gene matches. Germline V gives CDR1 ENHRY, CDR2 SYGVKD. The CDR3 DNA sequence: TGTGCCATCAGGGCAGGGGGAGTCTATGGCTACACCTTC. It yields the protein CAIRAGGVYGYTF.

This clone showed up just a few times. The chain uses TRBV10-3 and TRBJ1-1, with 11 bases lining up with TRBD1. The CDR3 has 12 residues. The V gene's germline CDR1 is ENHRY and CDR2 SYGVKD. Trimming removed 6 bases from V and 10 bases from J; junction bases left unmatched: 4. The CDR3 DNA reads as TGTGCCATCAGCGCCGGGACAGGGGGAGCTTTCTTT. The encoded protein is CAISAGTGGAFF.

The chain employs TRBV10-3 and TRBJ2-3; 12 bases fit TRBD2. Per germline, CDR1 ENHRY and CDR2 SYGVKD. V lost 6 bases, J lost 6 bases, and 7 bases stayed unmatched. The CDR3 consists of 15 residues. Here the CDR3 DNA reads TGTGCCATCAGGCCTAGCGGGGGGGCTGGGGATACGCAGTATTTT. Its protein is CAIRPSGGAGDTQYF.

As for this clone: At one of its ends the junction is not consistent with the germline gene, which may arise from a read error. The chain carries TRBV18 and TRBJ2-6; no clear D gene. Germline V gives CDR1 KGHSH, CDR2 LQKENI. This CDR3 contains 18 residues. CDR3 region: CASPPRRVSPSGANVLTF. The DNA of the CDR3 is TGTGCCAGCCCACCACGGCGCGTATCGCCCTCTGGGGCCAACGTCCTGACTTTC.

This sequence joins TRBV10-1 and TRBJ2-7; D gene uncertain. The CDR3 covers 15 residues. CDR1 and CDR2 (germline): WNHNN, SYGVQD (reference sequence). Deletions cut 3 bases from V and 4 bases from J, with 16 bases between. The CDR3 loop is CASSEGGSSRYEQYF. CDR3 DNA sequence: TGCGCCAGCAGTGAAGGTGGATCATCTCGTTACGAGCAGTACTTC.

The genes are TRBV11-3 and TRBJ2-7, with D perhaps being TRBD1 or TRBD2 (6 bases each). The length of the CDR3 is 14 residues. The V and J ends lost 8 bases and 5 bases respectively, with 19 bases between them. CDR1 SGHNT and CDR2 YENEEA come from the germline V gene. The CDR3 nucleotides read TGTGCCAGCTCCCTCGGGGGCGGTTGGGACGAGCAGTACTTC. Protein product: CASSLGGGWDEQYF. Variable domain in full (rest from reference TRBV11-3 and TRBJ2-7): EAGVVQSPRYKIIEKKQPVAFWCNPISGHNTLYWYLQNLGQGPELLIRYENEEAVDDSQLPKDRFSAERLKGVDSTLKIQPAELGDSAVYLCASSLGGGWDEQYFGPGTRLTVT.

This clone was seen a few times. In DNA form, the CDR3 reads TGTGCCAGCAGCCCCGGACAGGGGAATGAAAAACTGTTTTTT. Translation gives CASSPGQGNEKLFF. The chain is built from TRBV5-8 and TRBJ1-4; the match to TRBD1 covers 9 bases. V lost 4 bases to trimming and J lost 5 bases; unmatched junction nucleotides: 3. The length of the CDR3 is 14 residues. Germline loops: CDR1 SGHTS, CDR2 YDEGEE.

The chain has TRBV16 and TRBJ1-3; D remains unclear. Deletions cut 2 bases from V and 5 bases from J, with 13 bases between. The CDR3 totals 15 residues. The V gene's germline CDR1 is KGHSY and CDR2 FQNENV. In nucleotides, the CDR3 is TGTGCCAGCAGCCAAGGACGGCAGGATAGAAACACCATATATTTT. This codes for CASSQGRQDRNTIYF.

This clone has a handful of counts. The chain links TRBV29-1 to TRBJ2-5; 8 bases agree with TRBD2. With 7 bases clipped from V and 5 bases from J, the junction kept 9 bases outside the gene matches. Germline loops: CDR1 SQVTM, CDR2 ANQGSEA. This CDR3 is 13 amino acids long. CDR3 in amino acids: CSAVGLAGETQYF. Here the CDR3 DNA reads TGCAGCGCCGTTGGACTAGCCGGCGAGACCCAGTACTTC.

In its sample, this clone was seen a few times. The J gene is TRBJ2-3, the V gene TRBV5-1; D is perhaps TRBD1 (5 bases). V was shortened by 1 base and J by 1 base, with 10 bases between the two germline ends. Germline loops: CDR1 SGHRS, CDR2 YFSETQ. CDR3 size: 15 residues. In DNA form, the CDR3 reads TGCGCCAGCAGCTTGAGGGGATTGGGCACAGATACGCAGTATTTT. Residues: CASSLRGLGTDTQYF.

This sequence joins TRBV19 and TRBJ1-1; D unclear. Trimming left V 3 bases short and J 8 bases short, with 16 bases between. Germline CDR1 LNHDA, CDR2 SQIVND (reference sequence). The length of the CDR3 is 14 residues. CDR3 nucleotides: TGTGCCAGTAGTATCTCATCTGGCGTTGGGGAAGCTTTCTTT. Amino acid sequence: CASSISSGVGEAFF.

To note about this clone: Other DNA sequences in the same sample also yield this CDR3. This chain links TRBV5-1 with TRBJ1-2; D is unclear. Germline CDR1 and CDR2: SGHRS and YFSETQ. The CDR3 runs to 12 residues. Trimming cost V 0 bases and J 4 bases, with 4 bases left between them. The CDR3 sequence: CASSLEPYGYTF. The CDR3 DNA reads as TGCGCCAGCAGCTTGGAACCCTATGGCTACACCTTC.

The chain links TRBV11-3 to TRBJ2-7; either TRBD1 or TRBD2 may supply D (5 bases each). Looked up from germline, CDR1 is SGHNT and CDR2 is YENEEA. V dropped 6 bases and J dropped 4 bases, with 10 bases sitting between them. The CDR3 spans 12 residues. Here the CDR3 DNA reads TGTGCCAGCAGGGGGGTTGGATACGAGCAGTACTTC. It yields the protein CASRGVGYEQYF.

The rearrangement links TRBV29-1 to TRBJ1-4, with D possibly being TRBD1 (6 bases). Germline V gives CDR1 SQVTM, CDR2 ANQGSEA. Trimming stripped 4 bases from V and 3 bases from J, with 9 bases between. The CDR3 totals 13 residues. The CDR3 here is CSVGGPSNEKLFF. CDR3 in DNA: TGCAGCGTTGGGGGGCCTTCTAATGAAAAACTGTTTTTT.

The chain uses TRBV6-5 and TRBJ2-5; TRBD2 matches at 11 bases. The V gene's germline CDR1 is MNHEY and CDR2 SVGAGI. Unmatched junction bases numbered 7, after V lost 7 bases and J lost 6 bases. This CDR3 has 14 amino acids. CDR3: CASTVAGGFQTQYF. CDR3 DNA: TGTGCCAGCACTGTAGCGGGGGGGTTTCAGACCCAGTACTTC.

In its sample, this clone was seen a few times. The genes are TRBV14 and TRBJ2-7, with 7 bases that match TRBD1. The CDR3 totals 13 residues. Germline CDR1 SGHDN, CDR2 FVKESK. V dropped 3 bases and J dropped 8; count of bases not matched to a gene: 7. The DNA for the CDR3 is TGTGCCAGCAGCCAGCTACCGGGACAGAAGCAGTACTTC. Translation gives CASSQLPGQKQYF.

V is TRBV19 and J is TRBJ1-5; 9 bases are shared with TRBD1. This CDR3 has 15 amino acids. V lost 1 base and J lost 3; bases outside the gene matches: 1. The germline CDR1 and CDR2 sequences are LNHDA and SQIVND (reference sequence). Here the CDR3 reads CASSIGQGVNQPQHF. The DNA for the CDR3 is TGTGCCAGTAGTATAGGACAGGGGGTCAATCAGCCCCAGCATTTT.

The chain carries TRBV19 and TRBJ1-1, with no clear D. V gave up 3 bases and J gave up 1 base, with 6 bases separating them. This CDR3 contains 13 residues. Germline CDR1 and CDR2: LNHDA and SQIVND (reference sequence). For the CDR3, the DNA is TGTGCCAGTAGTATTTTGGGGAACACTGAAGCTTTCTTT. It translates to CASSILGNTEAFF.

The chain employs TRBV19 and TRBJ1-1, with D unclear. V lost 5 bases to trimming and J lost 10 bases, with 11 bases between them. There are 11 residues in the CDR3. Germline V gene data show CDR1 as LNHDA and CDR2 as SQIVND (reference sequence). The CDR3 here is CASSGKVRAFF. CDR3 coding DNA: TGTGCCAGTAGTGGGAAGGTAAGAGCTTTCTTT. Filled out from reference TRBV19 and TRBJ1-1, the complete variable domain reads DGGITQSPKYLFRKEGQNVTLSCEQNLNHDAMYWYRQDPGQGLRLIYYSQIVNDFQKGDIAEGYSVSREKKESFPLTVTSAQKNPTAFYLCASSGKVRAFFGQGTRLTVV.

The J gene is TRBJ1-1, the V gene TRBV19, with D perhaps matching TRBD1 (6 bases). The length of the CDR3 is 13 residues. V dropped 5 bases and J dropped 9 bases, with 16 bases sitting between them. Germline V gene data show CDR1 as LNHDA and CDR2 as SQIVND (reference sequence). CDR3 region: CASSVNNRDKAFF. Written as DNA, the CDR3 is TGTGCCAGTAGTGTGAACAACCGGGACAAAGCTTTCTTT.

The V call is TRBV6-5, the J call TRBJ1-2; a weak D match, TRBD1 (5 bases). The length of the CDR3 is 13 residues. Trimming took 7 bases from V and 2 from J, leaving 11 bases between them. Looked up from germline, CDR1 is MNHEY and CDR2 is SVGAGI. CDR3 sequence: CASTGDGNYGYTF. The CDR3 DNA is TGTGCCAGCACCGGGGACGGGAACTATGGCTACACCTTC.

J is TRBJ1-2 and V is TRBV5-4; no firm D call. The germline V and J ends were trimmed by 3 bases and 4 bases, with 10 bases remaining between them. Looked up from germline, CDR1 is SGHNT and CDR2 is YYREEE (reference sequence). This CDR3 comprises 13 residues. CDR3 in DNA: TGTGCCAGCAGCTCAGAAGGTTCCTATGGCTACACCTTC. Its translation: CASSSEGSYGYTF.

This chain joins TRBV4-2 and TRBJ2-2; perhaps D is TRBD1 or TRBD2 (6 bases each). Trimming took off 4 bases at V and 3 bases at J, with 15 bases between the two ends. The CDR3 contains 16 residues. CDR1 is LGHNA, CDR2 YNFKEQ, per germline. CDR3 nucleotides: TGTGCCAGCAGCCTAACCGGGGGCCCCGACACCGGGGAGCTGTTTTTT. The encoded protein is CASSLTGGPDTGELFF.

The chain recombines TRBV6-5 with TRBJ1-3; D call uncertain. The CDR3 consists of 15 residues. Trimming took 2 bases from V and 1 from J, leaving 9 bases between them. Per the germline V gene, CDR1 is MNHEY and CDR2 is SVGAGI. CDR3 protein: CASSYTTESGNTIYF. As DNA, the CDR3 is TGTGCCAGCAGTTACACAACCGAATCTGGAAACACCATATATTTT.